The table lists the clone carrying this T cell receptor beta chain with a few counts. This sample is drawn from a study of T cells after yellow fever vaccination. Per germline, CDR1 DFQATT and CDR2 SNEGSKA (reference sequence). The CDR3 spans 12 residues. TCRdb independently ran MiXCR on the 5' RACE reads; one entry per CDR3 protein. The sample lists under 550,000 distinct CDR3 sequences, 20% to 25% seen once, with about 15% in the top ten. The sample was PBMCs, taken approximately 22 days after the first yellow fever vaccination. The V gene is TRBV20-1, the J gene TRBJ1-5; 7 bases agree with TRBD1. The source is a man younger than 30 who received the YFV17D yellow fever vaccine. CDR3 nucleotides: TGCAGCCTGGGAGGGGGCGATCAGCCCCAGCATTTT. Protein: CSLGGGDQPQHF.